The TCR beta chain described here comes from a study of T cell repertoires in cytomegalovirus infection. The overall study: Epitope selection comprised recently identified HLA-C-restricted CMV epitopes and well-studied HLA-B-restricted CMV epitopes. Evidence of both CMV infection and a matching HLA type came from public TCR beta signatures. Study observations and caveats: Dominant in the ex vivo response were TCR beta clonotypes restricted by HLA-C and specific for CMV.

This clonotype was detected a few times. The target antigen is unknown. Germline-derived CDR1 and CDR2 are SGHVS and FQNEAQ. With 5 bases removed from V and 5 bases from J, the gap between germline ends came to 19 bases. CDR3 length: 16 residues. A single record per CDR3 protein comes from TCRdb applying MiXCR to the reads. The sample lists about 52,000 distinct CDR3 sequences, around a fifth occurring once. The TCR was taken from a human donor in good health (CMV status not recorded). Some clones in this sample may be carry-over from other donors' samples. The J gene is TRBJ2-1, the V gene TRBV7-8; D assignment may be TRBD1 or TRBD2 (5 bases each). Sequences were derived from CD8+ T cells from cultured PBMCs, sampled from culture after CMV antigen stimulation. CDR3 bases: TGTGCCAGCAGCCCCAAGAACCGGGACCGAAACAATGAGCAGTTCTTC. Its translation: CASSPKNRDRNNEQFF.